This T cell receptor (beta chain) was recorded in a study of memory CD4+ T cells and cytomegalovirus serostatus. Trimming cost V 4 bases and J 10 bases; bases outside gene matches: 12. This CDR3 contains 14 residues. In germline, CDR1 is SGHRS, CDR2 YFSETQ. Whole-study findings and limits: Repertoires predicted CMV serostatus with median bootstrapped AUC of roughly 0.95. Each of approximately 61 CMV-associated TCRbeta sequences occurred in one to five individuals.

Produced via immunoSEQ multiplex PCR; TCRdb's table is partial and in-frame only. This repertoire shows around 61,000 clones, roughly 87% found once; its top ten account for over 0.35%. With regard to this clone: Its target is not known.

Single viable CD3+CD4+CD8-CD45RO+ cells were sorted as the memory CD4+ T cells. The specimen sequenced was memory CD4+ T cells from blood. This clonotype was sampled from an adult in good health and CMV-seronegative. V usage is TRBV5-1 and J usage is TRBJ1-1, with 8 bases matching TRBD1. Here the CDR3 DNA reads TGCGCCAGCAGCAGGACAGGGAGCAATGGGGGAGCTTTCTTT. Translating gives CASSRTGSNGGAFF.